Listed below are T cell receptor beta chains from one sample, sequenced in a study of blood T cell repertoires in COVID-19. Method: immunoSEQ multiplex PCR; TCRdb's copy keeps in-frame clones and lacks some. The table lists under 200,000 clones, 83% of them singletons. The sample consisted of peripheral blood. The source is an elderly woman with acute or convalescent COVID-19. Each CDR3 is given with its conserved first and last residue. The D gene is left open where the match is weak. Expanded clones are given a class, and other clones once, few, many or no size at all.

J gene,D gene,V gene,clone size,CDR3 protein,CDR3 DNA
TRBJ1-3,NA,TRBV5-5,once,CASSLSPFSGNTIYF,TGTGCCAGCAGCTTGTCCCCGTTCTCTGGAAACACCATATATTTT
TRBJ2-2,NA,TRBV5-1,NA,CASSFNYPEANTGELFF,TGCGCCAGCAGCTTTAATTATCCAGAGGCGAACACCGGGGAGCTGTTTTTT
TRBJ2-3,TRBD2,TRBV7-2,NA,CASSFGLAGFTDTQYF,TGTGCCAGCAGTTTCGGACTAGCGGGGTTCACAGATACGCAGTATTTT
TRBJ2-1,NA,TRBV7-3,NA,CASSFVGGEQFF,TGTGCCAGCAGCTTCGTCGGGGGTGAGCAGTTCTTC
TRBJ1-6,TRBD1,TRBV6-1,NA,CASSENPQGTYSPLHF,TGTGCCAGCAGTGAAAACCCACAGGGGACGTATTCACCCCTCCACTTT
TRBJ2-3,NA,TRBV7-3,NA,CASSSSGNTQYF,TGTGCCAGCAGCTCCTCAGGGAATACGCAGTATTTT
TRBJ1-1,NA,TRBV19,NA,CASSIIEIGTEAFF,TGTGCCAGTAGTATTATAGAGATCGGGACTGAAGCTTTCTTT
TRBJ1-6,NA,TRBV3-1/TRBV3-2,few,CASSPRPGKETLHF,TGTGCCAGCAGCCCTCGACCAGGGAAAGAAACCCTCCACTTT
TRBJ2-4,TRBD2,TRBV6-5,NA,CASSSSSGGRSIQYF,TGTGCCAGCAGTTCCTCTAGCGGGGGGAGGAGCATTCAGTACTTC
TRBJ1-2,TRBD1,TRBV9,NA,CASSAGQGNYGYTF,TGTGCCAGCAGCGCGGGACAGGGGAACTATGGCTACACCTTC
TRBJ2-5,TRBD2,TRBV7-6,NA,CASSRLGTSGGKETQYF,TGTGCCAGCAGCCGCCTCGGGACTAGCGGGGGTAAAGAGACCCAGTACTTC
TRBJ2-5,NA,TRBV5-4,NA,CASSRRDQETQYF,TGTGCCAGCAGCCGCCGGGACCAAGAGACCCAGTACTTC
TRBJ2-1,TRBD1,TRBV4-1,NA,CASSPLPGQGDNEQFF,TGCGCCAGCAGCCCCTTACCGGGACAGGGGGACAATGAGCAGTTCTTC
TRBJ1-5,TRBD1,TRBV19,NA,CASSLGQGAGQPQHF,TGTGCCAGTAGTCTGGGACAGGGGGCTGGCCAGCCCCAGCATTTT
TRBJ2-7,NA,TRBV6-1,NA,CASSEGTGEYF,TGTGCCAGCAGTGAAGGTACCGGGGAGTACTTC
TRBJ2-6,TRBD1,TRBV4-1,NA,CASSQDIHTGTGVLTF,TGCGCCAGCAGCCAAGATATACACACCGGGACAGGTGTCCTGACTTTC
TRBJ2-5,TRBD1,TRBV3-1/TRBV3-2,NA,CASSRTGGRQETQYF,TGTGCCAGCAGCCGGACAGGGGGGAGACAAGAGACCCAGTACTTC
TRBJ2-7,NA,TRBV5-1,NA,CASSLGADYEQYF,TGCGCCAGCAGCTTGGGGGCAGACTACGAGCAGTACTTC
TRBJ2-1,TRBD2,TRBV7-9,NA,CASSLDSGRSRLF,TGTGCCAGCAGCTTAGATAGCGGGAGAAGTAGGCTCTTC
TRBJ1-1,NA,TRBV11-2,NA,CASSLERGSEAFF,TGTGCCAGCAGCTTAGAAAGAGGGTCGGAAGCTTTCTTT
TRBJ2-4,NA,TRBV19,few,CASRTSHLWEGEGDIQYF,TGTGCCAGTAGAACCTCACACCTATGGGAGGGGGAAGGAGACATTCAGTACTTC
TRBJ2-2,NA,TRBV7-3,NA,CASSAGTANTGELFF,TGTGCCAGCAGCGCTGGGACTGCGAACACCGGGGAGCTGTTTTTT
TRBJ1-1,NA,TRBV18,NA,CASSSERQTVNTEAFF,TGTGCCAGCTCATCGGAGAGACAGACAGTGAACACTGAAGCTTTCTTT
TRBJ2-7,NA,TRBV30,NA,CAWCPWGSSYEQYF,TGTGCCTGGTGCCCCTGGGGCAGCTCCTACGAGCAGTACTTC
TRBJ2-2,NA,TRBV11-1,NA,CASTLRGELFF,TGTGCCAGCACCCTTCGGGGGGAGCTGTTTTTT
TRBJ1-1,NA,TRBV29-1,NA,CSVETRLNTEAFF,TGCAGCGTTGAAACCAGGCTGAACACTGAAGCTTTCTTT
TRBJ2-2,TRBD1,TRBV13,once,CASSLRQGNTGELFF,TGTGCCAGCAGCTTAAGACAGGGGAACACCGGGGAGCTGTTTTTT
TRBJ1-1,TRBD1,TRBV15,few,CATSRTGYLNTEAFF,TGTGCCACCAGCAGGACAGGGTACCTGAACACTGAAGCTTTCTTT
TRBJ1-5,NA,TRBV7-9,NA,CASSPKGGDQPQHF,TGTGCCAGCAGCCCCAAGGGGGGGGATCAGCCCCAGCATTTT
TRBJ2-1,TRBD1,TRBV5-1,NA,CASSLEGQGGSYEQFF,TGCGCCAGCAGCTTGGAGGGACAGGGGGGTTCCTATGAGCAGTTCTTC